This is a list of T cell receptor beta chains from one sample in a study of cytomegalovirus exposure and HLA in healthy donors. Method: immunoSEQ multiplex PCR; TCRdb's copy keeps in-frame clones and lacks some. The sample records 95,000 to 150,000 clones, over 65% being singletons. Input material: PBMCs. The receptor source for this set is a woman aged 40-49 years in good health and CMV-seropositive. Both conserved end residues are part of each CDR3. D genes are given only for firm matches. A clone size is listed for some rows: how often the clone was seen (once, few, many), or a class if it is expanded.

CDR3 protein: CASSFSSALKLNSPLHF
CDR3 DNA: TGTGCCAGCAGCTTTAGCTCCGCGCTGAAACTTAATTCACCCCTCCACTTT
CDR3 length: 17
clone size: few
V gene: TRBV13
D gene: NA
J gene: TRBJ1-6

CDR3 protein: CATTRGDTQYF
CDR3 DNA: TGTGCCACTACTAGGGGGGATACGCAGTATTTT
CDR3 length: 11
clone size: NA
V gene: TRBV6-5
D gene: NA
J gene: TRBJ2-3

CDR3 protein: CSLRGRGFSGNTIYF
CDR3 DNA: TGTTCCCTGCGTGGCAGGGGTTTCTCTGGAAACACCATATATTTT
CDR3 length: 15
clone size: NA
V gene: TRBV7-9
D gene: NA
J gene: TRBJ1-3

CDR3 protein: CASSYSRTENIQYF
CDR3 DNA: TGTGCCAGCAGTTACTCGAGGACAGAAAACATTCAGTACTTC
CDR3 length: 14
clone size: NA
V gene: TRBV6-6
D gene: NA
J gene: TRBJ2-4

CDR3 protein: CASSKWGLGRFYEQYF
CDR3 DNA: TGTGCCAGCAGCAAATGGGGACTAGGCCGATTCTACGAGCAGTACTTC
CDR3 length: 16
clone size: NA
V gene: TRBV21-1
D gene: NA
J gene: TRBJ2-7

CDR3 protein: CASSRTGWTDTEAFF
CDR3 DNA: TGTGCCAGCAGTCGGACAGGGTGGACGGACACTGAAGCTTTCTTT
CDR3 length: 15
clone size: few
V gene: TRBV2
D gene: TRBD1
J gene: TRBJ1-1

CDR3 protein: CASSTGQGTHEQYF
CDR3 DNA: TGTGCCAGCAGCACCGGACAGGGGACCCACGAGCAGTACTTC
CDR3 length: 14
clone size: NA
V gene: TRBV5-6
D gene: TRBD1
J gene: TRBJ2-7

CDR3 protein: CASSSTGGVTEAFF
CDR3 DNA: TGTGCCAGCAGTTCAACAGGGGGGGTCACTGAAGCTTTCTTT
CDR3 length: 14
clone size: NA
V gene: TRBV6-1
D gene: TRBD1
J gene: TRBJ1-1

CDR3 protein: CASRTGTGLNQPQHF
CDR3 DNA: TGTGCCAGCAGAACCGGGACAGGGCTTAATCAGCCCCAGCATTTT
CDR3 length: 15
clone size: NA
V gene: TRBV6-6
D gene: TRBD1
J gene: TRBJ1-5

CDR3 protein: CASSLRWENSYNEQFF
CDR3 DNA: TGTGCCAGCAGCTTGAGATGGGAGAACTCCTACAATGAGCAGTTCTTC
CDR3 length: 16
clone size: NA
V gene: TRBV5-6
D gene: NA
J gene: TRBJ2-1

CDR3 protein: CASSRTGGAYEQYF
CDR3 DNA: TGTGCCAGCAGCAGAACAGGGGGCGCGTACGAGCAGTACTTC
CDR3 length: 14
clone size: NA
V gene: TRBV7-2
D gene: TRBD1
J gene: TRBJ2-7

CDR3 protein: CASSPGQKYTEAFF
CDR3 DNA: TGTGCCAGCAGCCCCGGACAGAAATACACTGAAGCTTTCTTT
CDR3 length: 14
clone size: NA
V gene: TRBV7-9
D gene: NA
J gene: TRBJ1-1

CDR3 protein: CASSADRGPYGYTF
CDR3 DNA: TGTGCCAGTAGTGCAGACAGGGGGCCATATGGCTACACCTTC
CDR3 length: 14
clone size: NA
V gene: TRBV19
D gene: TRBD1
J gene: TRBJ1-2

CDR3 protein: CATSREPGQGQETQYF
CDR3 DNA: TGTGCCACCAGCAGAGAACCGGGACAGGGGCAAGAGACCCAGTACTTC
CDR3 length: 16
clone size: NA
V gene: TRBV15
D gene: TRBD1
J gene: TRBJ2-5

CDR3 protein: CASSPGTSNYPDTQYF
CDR3 DNA: TGCGCCAGCAGCCCTGGGACTAGCAATTATCCAGATACGCAGTATTTT
CDR3 length: 16
clone size: NA
V gene: TRBV5-1
D gene: TRBD2
J gene: TRBJ2-3

CDR3 protein: CASKFPQRSSYNEQFF
CDR3 DNA: TGTGCCAGTAAGTTCCCGCAGCGGAGCTCCTACAATGAGCAGTTCTTC
CDR3 length: 16
clone size: few
V gene: TRBV25-1
D gene: NA
J gene: TRBJ2-1

CDR3 protein: CASSHGRDRASYTQYF
CDR3 DNA: TGTGCCAGCAGCCACGGCCGGGACAGGGCCTCGTATACGCAGTATTTT
CDR3 length: 16
clone size: NA
V gene: TRBV6-6
D gene: TRBD1
J gene: TRBJ2-3

CDR3 protein: CASSPLTSASTDTQYF
CDR3 DNA: TGTGCTAGCAGCCCCCTTACGAGCGCTAGCACAGATACGCAGTATTTT
CDR3 length: 16
clone size: NA
V gene: TRBV7-7
D gene: NA
J gene: TRBJ2-3

CDR3 protein: CATSRESGRGHEQFF
CDR3 DNA: TGTGCCACCAGCAGAGAATCGGGCAGGGGCCATGAGCAGTTCTTC
CDR3 length: 15
clone size: once
V gene: TRBV15
D gene: NA
J gene: TRBJ2-1

CDR3 protein: CASSDQSRTEQYF
CDR3 DNA: TGTGCCAGCAGTGATCAGTCCCGAACCGAGCAGTACTTC
CDR3 length: 13
clone size: once
V gene: TRBV6-1
D gene: NA
J gene: TRBJ2-7

CDR3 protein: CASSSRTGGITEAFF
CDR3 DNA: TGCGCCAGCAGCTCCCGGACAGGGGGGATAACTGAAGCTTTCTTT
CDR3 length: 15
clone size: NA
V gene: TRBV5-1
D gene: TRBD1
J gene: TRBJ1-1

CDR3 protein: CASSSTRNTEAFF
CDR3 DNA: TGTGCCAGCAGTTCAACGAGGAACACTGAAGCTTTCTTT
CDR3 length: 13
clone size: NA
V gene: TRBV6-6
D gene: NA
J gene: TRBJ1-1

CDR3 protein: CASSPIGTGYEQYF
CDR3 DNA: TGTGCCAGCTCACCAATAGGGACAGGCTACGAGCAGTACTTC
CDR3 length: 14
clone size: NA
V gene: TRBV18
D gene: TRBD1
J gene: TRBJ2-7

CDR3 protein: CASRLEEGEQYF
CDR3 DNA: TGCGCCAGTAGGCTGGAGGAGGGCGAGCAGTACTTC
CDR3 length: 12
clone size: NA
V gene: TRBV5-1
D gene: NA
J gene: TRBJ2-7

CDR3 protein: CASSNYGTGELFF
CDR3 DNA: TGTGCCAGTAGTAACTATGGGACCGGGGAGCTGTTTTTT
CDR3 length: 13
clone size: NA
V gene: TRBV19
D gene: NA
J gene: TRBJ2-2

CDR3 protein: CASSQVVTGREGYTF
CDR3 DNA: TGTGCCAGTAGTCAGGTGGTTACAGGGAGGGAAGGCTACACCTTC
CDR3 length: 15
clone size: NA
V gene: TRBV19
D gene: NA
J gene: TRBJ1-2

CDR3 protein: CASSHPGQINYGYTF
CDR3 DNA: TGTGCCAGCAGCCATCCGGGACAGATAAACTATGGCTACACCTTC
CDR3 length: 15
clone size: NA
V gene: TRBV7-9
D gene: TRBD1
J gene: TRBJ1-2

CDR3 protein: CASSLNRGVVSGANVLTF
CDR3 DNA: TGTGCCAGCAGCTTAAACAGGGGCGTAGTATCTGGGGCCAACGTCCTGACTTTC
CDR3 length: 18
clone size: few
V gene: TRBV7-2
D gene: TRBD1
J gene: TRBJ2-6

CDR3 protein: CASSPIPRRDTEAFF
CDR3 DNA: TGTGCCAGCAGCCCGATACCCCGGCGGGACACTGAAGCTTTCTTT
CDR3 length: 15
clone size: NA
V gene: TRBV14
D gene: NA
J gene: TRBJ1-1

CDR3 protein: CAWSVRWGRETQYF
CDR3 DNA: TGTGCCTGGAGTGTACGTTGGGGCAGGGAGACCCAGTACTTC
CDR3 length: 14
clone size: NA
V gene: TRBV30
D gene: NA
J gene: TRBJ2-5

CDR3 protein: CASSFEGLQPSYEQYF
CDR3 DNA: TGTGCCAGCAGCTTCGAGGGCCTTCAACCATCCTACGAGCAGTACTTC
CDR3 length: 16
clone size: NA
V gene: TRBV7-9
D gene: NA
J gene: TRBJ2-7

CDR3 protein: CASSEASGAYSYEQYF
CDR3 DNA: TGTGCCAGCAGTGAAGCGTCAGGGGCCTACTCCTACGAGCAGTACTTC
CDR3 length: 16
clone size: NA
V gene: TRBV6-1
D gene: NA
J gene: TRBJ2-7

CDR3 protein: CASSVVSGARDTQYF
CDR3 DNA: TGTGCCAGCAGCGTAGTCAGCGGGGCGAGGGATACGCAGTATTTT
CDR3 length: 15
clone size: NA
V gene: TRBV9
D gene: TRBD2
J gene: TRBJ2-3

CDR3 protein: CASSPLWSSGGAVTDTQYF
CDR3 DNA: TGTGCCAGCTCACCACTTTGGTCTAGCGGGGGGGCCGTCACAGATACGCAGTATTTT
CDR3 length: 19
clone size: NA
V gene: TRBV18
D gene: TRBD2
J gene: TRBJ2-3

CDR3 protein: CASSLSGVSSGNTIYF
CDR3 DNA: TGCGCCAGCAGCTTGAGCGGGGTAAGCTCTGGAAACACCATATATTTT
CDR3 length: 16
clone size: NA
V gene: TRBV5-1
D gene: NA
J gene: TRBJ1-3

CDR3 protein: CASSPGQAAQGRYGYTF
CDR3 DNA: TGTGCCAGTAGCCCCGGACAGGCCGCGCAAGGCCGCTATGGCTACACCTTC
CDR3 length: 17
clone size: once
V gene: TRBV19
D gene: TRBD1
J gene: TRBJ1-2

CDR3 protein: CASGHLKQGNTEAFF
CDR3 DNA: TGCGCCAGCGGCCATCTAAAACAGGGTAACACTGAAGCTTTCTTT
CDR3 length: 15
clone size: NA
V gene: TRBV5-1
D gene: NA
J gene: TRBJ1-1

CDR3 protein: CASSLSGGRDEQFF
CDR3 DNA: TGTGCCAGCAGTTTATCGGGGGGTAGGGATGAGCAGTTCTTC
CDR3 length: 14
clone size: few
V gene: TRBV27
D gene: NA
J gene: TRBJ2-1

CDR3 protein: CASSEEGGGNTGELFF
CDR3 DNA: TGTGCCAGCAGTGAAGAAGGGGGGGGCAACACCGGGGAGCTGTTTTTT
CDR3 length: 16
clone size: NA
V gene: TRBV2
D gene: NA
J gene: TRBJ2-2

CDR3 protein: CASSLASDRDTGYTF
CDR3 DNA: TGTGCCAGCAGCTTAGCTTCCGACAGGGATACTGGCTACACCTTC
CDR3 length: 15
clone size: few
V gene: TRBV7-2
D gene: TRBD1
J gene: TRBJ1-2

CDR3 protein: CASSEGGRGQGNYGYTF
CDR3 DNA: TGTGCCAGCAGTGAGGGGGGGCGGGGGCAGGGTAACTATGGCTACACCTTC
CDR3 length: 17
clone size: NA
V gene: TRBV2
D gene: NA
J gene: TRBJ1-2

CDR3 protein: CASSLGGARREQYF
CDR3 DNA: TGTGCCAGCAGCTTGGGAGGGGCCCGCAGGGAGCAGTACTTC
CDR3 length: 14
clone size: NA
V gene: TRBV7-2
D gene: TRBD2
J gene: TRBJ2-7

CDR3 protein: CASNLGTVGNQPQHF
CDR3 DNA: TGCGCCAGCAACTTGGGGACAGTAGGCAATCAGCCCCAGCATTTT
CDR3 length: 15
clone size: NA
V gene: TRBV5-1
D gene: TRBD1
J gene: TRBJ1-5

CDR3 protein: CASSETRTEAFF
CDR3 DNA: TGTGCCAGCAGTGAAACCCGGACTGAAGCTTTCTTT
CDR3 length: 12
clone size: NA
V gene: TRBV27
D gene: NA
J gene: TRBJ1-1

CDR3 protein: CASSVTGGIKLQRNEQFF
CDR3 DNA: TGTGCCAGCAGCGTGACCGGCGGTATCAAACTTCAACGCAATGAGCAGTTCTTC
CDR3 length: 18
clone size: NA
V gene: TRBV9
D gene: NA
J gene: TRBJ2-1

CDR3 protein: CASSPNGQGNTEAFF
CDR3 DNA: TGCGCCAGCAGCCCAAACGGGCAGGGGAACACTGAAGCTTTCTTT
CDR3 length: 15
clone size: few
V gene: TRBV4-1
D gene: NA
J gene: TRBJ1-1

CDR3 protein: CASSLTGGAGEAFF
CDR3 DNA: TGTGCCAGCAGTTTGACAGGGGGCGCGGGAGAAGCTTTCTTT
CDR3 length: 14
clone size: once
V gene: TRBV28
D gene: TRBD1
J gene: TRBJ1-1

CDR3 protein: CASSVDGGANYGYTF
CDR3 DNA: TGTGCCAGCAGCGTAGATGGGGGCGCAAACTATGGCTACACCTTC
CDR3 length: 15
clone size: NA
V gene: TRBV9
D gene: NA
J gene: TRBJ1-2

CDR3 protein: CASSRQVSYEQYF
CDR3 DNA: TGTGCCAGCAGCAGGCAGGTCTCCTACGAGCAGTACTTC
CDR3 length: 13
clone size: NA
V gene: TRBV7-9
D gene: NA
J gene: TRBJ2-7

CDR3 protein: CATSRDFGPGYTEAFF
CDR3 DNA: NA
CDR3 length: 16
clone size: NA
V gene: TRBV15
D gene: NA
J gene: TRBJ1-1

CDR3 protein: CASSVGQGSPYEQYF
CDR3 DNA: TGTGCCAGCAGCGTAGGACAGGGTTCTCCATACGAGCAGTACTTC
CDR3 length: 15
clone size: NA
V gene: TRBV9
D gene: TRBD1
J gene: TRBJ2-7

CDR3 protein: CASSLARWQGNEQFF
CDR3 DNA: TGTGCCAGCAGCTTAGCTAGATGGCAGGGCAATGAGCAGTTCTTC
CDR3 length: 15
clone size: once
V gene: TRBV11-3
D gene: NA
J gene: TRBJ2-1

CDR3 protein: CASSPGTGVYNEQFF
CDR3 DNA: TGTGCCAGCAGTCCCGGGACAGGGGTATACAATGAGCAGTTCTTC
CDR3 length: 15
clone size: few
V gene: TRBV27
D gene: TRBD1
J gene: TRBJ2-1

CDR3 protein: CASSLRDTTTDTQYF
CDR3 DNA: TGTGCCAGTAGTCTCCGGGACACCACCACAGATACGCAGTATTTT
CDR3 length: 15
clone size: NA
V gene: TRBV19
D gene: NA
J gene: TRBJ2-3

CDR3 protein: CASSLGGGRDTEAFF
CDR3 DNA: TGTGCCAGCAGCTTAGGGGGGGGGAGGGACACTGAAGCTTTCTTT
CDR3 length: 15
clone size: NA
V gene: TRBV7-9
D gene: NA
J gene: TRBJ1-1